The present entry profiles one TCR beta chain with its context. This clonotype was counted many times. It has no known antigen specificity. No per-base quality is available; no much larger clone lies one base away. TCRdb lists the instrument as Illumina HiSeq 2500. TCR beta libraries were prepared by quantitative 5'-RACE with molecular barcodes. Concerning the study's data processing: To identify disease-linked TCR variants, a new computational method was used, one built on a probabilistic model of VDJ rearrangement. The public reads were quality trimmed at Q25 with fastp and then assembled into clones with MiXCR by TCRdb, keeping productive beta chains. Duplicate CDR3 protein sequences are folded into a single record with the most common DNA and genes. TCRdb assigned the V and J calls; the authors' analysis was not used. The sample includes some 140,000 distinct CDR3 sequences, with approximately 7.3% observed a single time. The top ten constitute 9.5% to 15% of the sample.

This specimen comes from a study of CD8 T cells in ankylosing spondylitis (dated by TCRdb to 2017 to 2019). Concerning the study at large: To find TCR variants linked to disease, the study profiled T cell receptor beta repertoires in ankylosing spondylitis patients and healthy donors. The whole study cohort included over a hundred healthy donors and about two dozen ankylosing spondylitis patients. Peripheral blood was sampled, and synovial fluid was also collected from ankylosing spondylitis patients. Broad study findings and their caveats: A TCR beta motif of about 8 highly homologous amino acid variants appeared characteristic of blood from ankylosing spondylitis patients. Some TCR beta motif variants had previously been reported in synovial fluid and blood of reactive arthritis patients, which suggested common disease-initiation mechanisms. Significant enrichment of the disease-linked clones was reported in matched synovial fluid samples from ankylosing spondylitis patients. In peripheral blood, the disease-linked clones were found at relatively low frequencies and had a CD8+ phenotype.

The source is a female donor with ankylosing spondylitis or in good health (not recorded which). Sequencing was done on a sample of blood, either unsorted or a sorted T cell fraction (not recorded which).

The sequenced DNA: TGTGCCAGCTCCAGATTACAGGGGGCGACCGGGGAGCTGTTTTTT. This yields the protein CASSRLQGATGELFF. The V and J segments used are TRBV12-3 or TRBV12-4 and TRBJ2-2; 9 of the junction bases match TRBD1. Including cysteine and phenylalanine, the CDR3 has 15 amino acids. The kept DNA is CDR3 alone, 45 bases in frame from the first base. The V end gives up 8 bases and the J end 5 bases, leaving 9 bases in the junction not matched to a gene.